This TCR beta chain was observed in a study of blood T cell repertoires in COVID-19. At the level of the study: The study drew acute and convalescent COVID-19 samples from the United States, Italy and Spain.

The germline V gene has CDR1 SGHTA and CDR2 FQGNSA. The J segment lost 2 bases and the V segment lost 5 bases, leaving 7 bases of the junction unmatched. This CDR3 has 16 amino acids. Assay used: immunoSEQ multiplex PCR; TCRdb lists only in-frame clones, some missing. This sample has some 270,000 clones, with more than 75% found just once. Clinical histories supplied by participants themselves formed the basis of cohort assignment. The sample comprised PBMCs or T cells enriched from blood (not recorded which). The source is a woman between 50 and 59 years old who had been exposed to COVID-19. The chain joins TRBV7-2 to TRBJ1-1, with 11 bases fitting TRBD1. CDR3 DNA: TGTGCCAGCAGCGTTACCGGGACAGGGGGAAACACTGAAGCTTTCTTT. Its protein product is CASSVTGTGGNTEAFF. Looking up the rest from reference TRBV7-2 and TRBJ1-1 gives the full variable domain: GAGVSQSPSNKVTEKGKDVELRCDPISGHTALYWYRQSLGQGLEFLIYFQGNSAPDKSGLPSDRFSAERTGGSVSTLTIQRTQQEDSAVYLCASSVTGTGGNTEAFFGQGTRLTVV.